This TCR beta chain was retrieved from a study of cytomegalovirus exposure and HLA in healthy donors (dated by TCRdb to 2016 to 2017). In the study overall: In an earlier analysis of under 600 of the donors, roughly 300 Gb of sequence data and about 110 million unique TCR beta sequences from roughly 200 million T cells were reported. Among the 398 genotyped donors, approximately 81% belonged to the genetic ancestry cluster associated with self-reported Caucasian donors. An earlier analysis of a few hundred of the donors applied high-throughput TCR beta sequencing to assess whether each TCR beta V gene segment acted as functional or pseudogenic. All discovery cohort repertoires had been generated using a single sequencing platform. Because of strong linkage in the cohort, roughly five DR-DQ haplotypes were treated as single units for association and clustering. Genome-wide SNP genotypes for about 55% of the roughly 670 donors were used in a later genetic analysis, which treated that subset as a discovery cohort. Approximately 300 gigabases of sequencing data and approximately 91 million unique TCR sequences made up an early release that covered approximately 650 HLA-typed donors. Donor age, sex, ethnicity and CMV serostatus were compiled alongside the repertoire data. High-throughput TCR immunosequencing, statistical association of individual TCRs with disease status, and machine learning were combined to predict cytomegalovirus infection status. In a later analysis, previously published TCR beta repertoires from fewer than 750 donors were re-analyzed and high-resolution HLA genotyping was added so that TCR occurrence patterns could be studied. The later analysis used no new phenotypic data to find candidate immune exposures, relying instead on TCR beta sequences and their occurrence across donors. The T cell repertoires of under 750 subjects were profiled by immunosequencing and related to cytomegalovirus serostatus. Among 398 genotyped donors of the cohort, an average of around 240,000 unique TCR beta nucleotide sequences were sequenced per donor, roughly 20% of them non-productive. In addition to the first cohort of roughly 700 subjects, a separate validation cohort of approximately 130 different subjects was used. The number of typed donors differed by locus: about 620-640 for A, B, C, DRB1 and DQB1; some 500 for DQA1; approximately 610 for DPA1; and roughly 490 for DPB1. The aim of the study was to test whether cataloging public T cell receptors could identify signatures of past pathogen exposure. HLA typing included class I and class II loci at four-digit resolution. Overall study outcomes, separate from this receptor: Because the 87-base-pair reads could not distinguish some IMGT-functional V segments, including TRBV6-2 and TRBV6-3, those segments were excluded. When HLA alleles, especially DR and DQ, strongly co-occurred, attributing TCR associations to individual alleles was difficult. In a later genetic analysis, a missense DCLRE1C variant was associated with V-gene and J-gene trimming of TCR beta chains, and the association was replicated in an independent cohort. Cytomegalovirus status was reported to be diagnosed by the classifier with high specificity and sensitivity in both the original and validation cohorts. Most TCR sequences were observed very rarely across donors, whereas some public TCRs were present in many individuals. Sequencing depth was assumed to be roughly uniform across donors in the presence/absence analyses, though that assumption may not hold. Because HLA typing was missing for some donors at each locus, association tests included only the typed subset. In a later analysis, most CMV-associated TCR beta chains were found to appear HLA-restricted, with HLA associations seemingly driven largely by CMV exposure. The only immune exposure information available for the cohort was CMV serostatus. In a later analysis, HLA-associated TCR beta chains showed more clonal expansion and lower generation probabilities than non-associated chains that were equally common. A later analysis found that TCR association rates varied across HLA loci, with DRB1 alleles showing the most associated TCRs and HLA-C alleles the fewest. The authors suggested that the approach could potentially be generalized to other disease states and immunological phenotypes. Because counts were too low, approximately 18 rarely observed V segments, including chromosome 9 orphons, were excluded from the earlier analysis of roughly 580 of the donors. Several of the top co-occurrence clusters appeared to be linked to parvovirus B19, influenza, CMV and Epstein-Barr virus, according to a later analysis. The sequencing pipeline was judged likely to have produced a cluster of highly shared sequence variants as a technical artifact. The study gave a list of about 150 TCR beta chains associated with cytomegalovirus. A further reported finding was that TCR beta sequences accurately predicted the HLA-A and HLA-B alleles for most subjects in the first cohort. In vitro tests confirmed that a few of the cytomegalovirus-associated TCR beta chains recognize cytomegalovirus antigens. In a later analysis, some 18,000 TCR beta sequences were associated with specific HLA alleles at a false discovery rate of 0.05. In this cohort, only TCR beta chains were sequenced, and detectable features were limited by the absence of alpha or paired-chain data. A later genetic analysis reported fewer N-insertions in productive TCRs among donors in an Asian-associated ancestry cluster than the roughly 620-donor mean. Correlated functional status among segregating V segments might be attributable to linkage disequilibrium, but an unknown experimental factor could not be ruled out. In an earlier analysis of some 640 of the donors, most TCR beta V segments were observed in productive rearrangements about 87% or about 30% of the time, broadly matching IMGT annotations.

The cohort was made up of hundreds of healthy bone marrow donors. At the time of sampling, all cohort members were nominally healthy, though unrecorded immune exposures were likely present. The donor was CMV seronegative and was included in the group of 352 seronegative cohort members. A peripheral blood sample was collected from each donor, and TCR beta sequencing was performed on peripheral blood mononuclear cells. The Qiagen DNeasy Blood Extraction Kit was used to extract genomic DNA from the blood cell samples. Notes on this clone: Its antigen is unknown.

V has 10 bases trimmed and J has 10 bases trimmed; junction bases matching no gene number 8. The germline V gene provides CDR1 MNHEY and CDR2 SVGAGI. There are 14 amino acids in the CDR3, from cysteine to phenylalanine inclusive. The DNA shown is the 42-base CDR3, in frame from base 1. Library generation was performed with the immunoSEQ multiplex PCR assay. For the multiplex PCR, a mixture combining 60 forward primers for TCR Vbeta segments and 13 reverse primers for TCR Jbeta segments was used. The CDR3 region of rearranged TCR beta genes was amplified from genomic DNA with a multiplex PCR assay. The Illumina HiSeq System was used to sequence the amplified TCR beta libraries as 87-base-pair reads. Regarding the original processing steps: A later analysis tallied roughly 80 million unique TCR beta chains across the 666 repertoires, and about 12 million of those chains were shared by two or more donors. A nearest-neighbor algorithm error-corrected the raw reads and collapsed the reads into unique sequences, merging closely related sequences to remove PCR and sequencing errors. V, D and J gene segments were assigned by aligning CDR3 sequences to IMGT reference sequences. Each retained sequence needed at least a six-nucleotide match to both a V gene segment and a J gene segment. Rearrangements were called productive when the CDR3 lacked stop codons and stayed in frame with V and J; all others were non-productive. Following IMGT convention, CDR3 was defined as the stretch from the second conserved V-encoded cysteine to the conserved J-encoded phenylalanine. The earlier analysis of about 610 of the donors excluded any sequence lacking an unambiguous match to a single V gene segment. In an earlier analysis of some 590 of the donors, a V segment was called functional when productive rearrangements were above 56.7%, and segregating when the standard deviation between donors exceeded 5%. A statistical classification framework was built to diagnose cytomegalovirus status from the catalog of TCR beta chain sequences. In a later analysis, TCR nucleotide sequences were compared against IMGT/GENE-DB human TR gene sequences so that V and J genes could be assigned. Using the TCRdist pipeline, a later analysis assigned CDR3 sequences along with most-parsimonious VDJ recombination scenarios. A later analysis defined each TCR beta chain by its CDR3 amino acid sequence plus V-gene family, and excluded reads lacking a unique V-gene family. To address suspected cross-contamination and a sequencing artifact, a later analysis removed around 590 highly shared, low-generation-probability nucleotide sequences. In a later analysis, a clonal expansion index was calculated for each public chain from normalized within-repertoire ranks of inferred template counts. A later analysis computed generation probabilities with a VDJ recombination model fitted to out-of-frame rearrangements, and checked the results against IGoR. In a later analysis, TCR-TCR, TCR-HLA and TCR-CMV co-occurrence was scored with hypergeometric tests, and a repertoire-size bias correction was applied to TCR pairs. To estimate false discovery rates, a later analysis permuted the HLA or CMV assignments 20 times. In a later analysis, co-occurring TCRs were grouped using DBSCAN, and TCRdist sequence similarity was added for clustering within HLA-allele-positive subsets. Co-occurrence clustering excluded repertoires with fewer than 30,000 or more than 120,000 public chains, plus five with anomalous nucleotide sharing. TCRdb carries this immuneACCESS record with in-frame sequences only. Its versions omit some clonotypes, under half of them owing to an unresolved V gene in the studies checked, with the rest unexplained. That table gives V, J and clone size, and the DNA gave D and trimming. This sample's clone table shows some 55,000 clones. The ten largest clones add up to roughly 7.1% of the sample.

This receptor chain uses TRBV6-5 and TRBJ2-1, with TRBD2 matching 15 junction bases. This clonotype was obtained from a woman in her thirties or forties in good health and CMV-seronegative. The specimen sequenced was PBMCs. At the DNA level, the sequence is TGTGCCACCCTGGGGGGGACTAGCGGGGGGGAGCAGTTCTTC. The resulting protein is CATLGGTSGGEQFF.